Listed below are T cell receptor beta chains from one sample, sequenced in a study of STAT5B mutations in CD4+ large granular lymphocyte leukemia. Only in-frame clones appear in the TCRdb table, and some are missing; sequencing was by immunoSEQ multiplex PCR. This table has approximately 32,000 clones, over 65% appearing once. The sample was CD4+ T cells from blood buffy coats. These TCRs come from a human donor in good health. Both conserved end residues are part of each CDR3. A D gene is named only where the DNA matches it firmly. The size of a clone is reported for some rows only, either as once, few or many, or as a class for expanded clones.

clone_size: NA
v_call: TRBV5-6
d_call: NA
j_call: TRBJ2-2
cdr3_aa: CASSPSDRRVTGELFF
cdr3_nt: TGTGCCAGCAGCCCCTCAGACAGGCGGGTCACCGGGGAGCTGTTTTTT

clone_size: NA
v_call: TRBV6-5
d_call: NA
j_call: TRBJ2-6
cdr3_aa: CASSFDRGVLTF
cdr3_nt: TGTGCCAGCAGTTTCGACCGAGGGGTCCTGACTTTC

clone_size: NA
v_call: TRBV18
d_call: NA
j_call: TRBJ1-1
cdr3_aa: CASSHGLLNTEAFF
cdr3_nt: TGTGCCAGCTCACATGGTCTTTTGAACACTGAAGCTTTCTTT

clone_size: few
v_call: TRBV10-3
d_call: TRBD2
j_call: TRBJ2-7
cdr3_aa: CAIREGLVAYEQYF
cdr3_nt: TGTGCCATCAGGGAAGGACTAGTCGCGTACGAGCAGTACTTC

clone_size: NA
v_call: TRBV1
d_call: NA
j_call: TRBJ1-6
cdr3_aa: CTSSQDGRVSSYNSPLHF
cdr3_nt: TGCACCAGCAGCCAAGACGGGAGGGTAAGCTCCTATAATTCACCCCTCCACTTT

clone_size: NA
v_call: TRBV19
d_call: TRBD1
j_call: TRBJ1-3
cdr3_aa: CASSATSTGHGNTIYF
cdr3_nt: TGTGCCAGTAGTGCCACCTCGACAGGGCACGGAAACACCATATATTTT

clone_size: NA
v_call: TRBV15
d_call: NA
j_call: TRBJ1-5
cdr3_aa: CATSSRTAGPQHF
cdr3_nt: TGTGCCACCAGCAGCCGGACTGCAGGGCCCCAGCATTTT

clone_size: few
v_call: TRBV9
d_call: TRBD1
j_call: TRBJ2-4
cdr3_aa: CASSVEYKAGQGAKNIQYF
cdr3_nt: TGTGCCAGCAGCGTAGAATATAAGGCGGGACAGGGAGCCAAAAACATTCAGTACTTC

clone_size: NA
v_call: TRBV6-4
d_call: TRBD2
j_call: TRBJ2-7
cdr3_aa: CAIIAGLAGGLYEQYF
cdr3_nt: TGTGCCATCATAGCGGGACTAGCGGGGGGGCTCTACGAGCAGTACTTC

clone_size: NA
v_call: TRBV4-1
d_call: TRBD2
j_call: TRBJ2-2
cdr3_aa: CASSRGGVPTGELFF
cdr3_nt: TGCGCCAGCAGCCGGGGGGGGGTTCCCACCGGGGAGCTGTTTTTT

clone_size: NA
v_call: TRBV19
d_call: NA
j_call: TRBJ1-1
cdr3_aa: CASSKRLRTEAFF
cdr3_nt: TGTGCCAGTAGTAAACGATTGAGGACTGAAGCTTTCTTT

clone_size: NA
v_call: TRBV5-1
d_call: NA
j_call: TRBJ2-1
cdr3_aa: CASSQQGQSSYNEQFF
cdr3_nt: TGCGCCAGCAGCCAACAGGGTCAGAGCTCCTACAATGAGCAGTTCTTC

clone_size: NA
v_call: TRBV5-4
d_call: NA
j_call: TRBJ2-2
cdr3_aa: CASSLDRRTGELFF
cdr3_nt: TGTGCCAGCAGCCTCGACCGGAGGACCGGGGAGCTGTTTTTT

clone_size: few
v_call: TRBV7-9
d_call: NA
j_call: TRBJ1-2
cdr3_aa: CASSLEPYYGYTF
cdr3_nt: TGTGCCAGCAGCCTGGAGCCATACTATGGCTACACCTTC

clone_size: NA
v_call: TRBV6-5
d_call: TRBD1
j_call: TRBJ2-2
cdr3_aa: CASSMGQSNTGELFF
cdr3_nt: TGTGCCAGCAGTATGGGACAGTCGAACACCGGGGAGCTGTTTTTT

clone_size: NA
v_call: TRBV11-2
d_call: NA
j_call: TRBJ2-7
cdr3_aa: CASSVSDGSYEQYF
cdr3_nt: TGTGCCAGCAGCGTGAGTGACGGCTCCTACGAGCAGTACTTC

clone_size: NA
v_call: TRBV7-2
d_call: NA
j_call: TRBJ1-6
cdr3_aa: CASRLSRQNSPLHF
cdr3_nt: TGTGCCAGCAGATTATCCCGACAGAATTCACCCCTCCACTTT

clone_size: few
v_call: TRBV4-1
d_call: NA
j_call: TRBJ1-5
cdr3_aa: CASSKSPPGALQQPQHF
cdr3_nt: TGCGCCAGCAGCAAATCTCCCCCAGGGGCTCTTCAACAGCCCCAGCATTTT

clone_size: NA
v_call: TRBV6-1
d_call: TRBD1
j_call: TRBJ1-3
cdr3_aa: CASSWDRANTIYF
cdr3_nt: TGTGCCAGCAGTTGGGACAGGGCGAACACCATATATTTT

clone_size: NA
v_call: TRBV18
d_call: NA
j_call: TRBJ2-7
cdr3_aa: CASSPAAGAYEQYF
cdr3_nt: TGTGCCAGCTCACCTGCCGCGGGGGCGTACGAGCAGTACTTC

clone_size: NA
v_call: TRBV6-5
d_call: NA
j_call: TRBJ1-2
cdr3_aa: CATTRDGVYGGYTF
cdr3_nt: TGTGCCACCACCCGGGACGGGGTTTACGGTGGCTACACCTTC

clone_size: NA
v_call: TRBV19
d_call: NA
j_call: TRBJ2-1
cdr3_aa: CASSRWGELYNEQFF
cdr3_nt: TGTGCCAGTAGTAGGTGGGGGGAACTCTACAATGAGCAGTTCTTC

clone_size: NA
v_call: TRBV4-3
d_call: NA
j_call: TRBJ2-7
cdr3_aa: CASSQETVPYEQYF
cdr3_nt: TGCGCCAGCAGCCAGGAAACAGTCCCCTACGAGCAGTACTTC

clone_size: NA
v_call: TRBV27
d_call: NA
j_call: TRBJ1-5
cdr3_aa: CASSWMLNQPQHF
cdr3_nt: TGTGCCAGCAGCTGGATGCTCAATCAGCCCCAGCATTTT

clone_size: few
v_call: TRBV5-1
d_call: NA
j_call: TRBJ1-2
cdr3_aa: CASSPGPDYGYTF
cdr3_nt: TGCGCCAGCAGCCCCGGGCCCGACTATGGCTACACCTTC

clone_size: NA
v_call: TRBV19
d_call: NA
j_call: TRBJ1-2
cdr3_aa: CASSISGTYNYGYTF
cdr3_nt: TGTGCCAGTAGTATATCAGGGACCTACAACTATGGCTACACCTTC

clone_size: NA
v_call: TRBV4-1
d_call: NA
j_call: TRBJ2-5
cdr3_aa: CASSQVRAQETQYF
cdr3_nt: TGCGCCAGCAGCCAAGTCAGGGCCCAAGAGACCCAGTACTTC

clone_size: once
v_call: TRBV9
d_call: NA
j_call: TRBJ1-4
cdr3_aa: CASSQDPTNEKLFF
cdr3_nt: TGTGCCAGCAGCCAAGACCCAACTAATGAAAAACTGTTTTTT

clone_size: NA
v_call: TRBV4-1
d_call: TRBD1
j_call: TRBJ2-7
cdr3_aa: CASSQDGTGGYEQYF
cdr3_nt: TGCGCCAGCAGCCAAGATGGGACAGGGGGATACGAGCAGTACTTC

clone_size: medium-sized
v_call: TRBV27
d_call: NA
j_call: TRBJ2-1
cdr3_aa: CASSISRDTYNEQFF
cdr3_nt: TGTGCCAGCAGTATCTCCCGGGACACGTACAATGAGCAGTTCTTC

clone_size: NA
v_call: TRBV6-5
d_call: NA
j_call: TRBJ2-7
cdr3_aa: CASSYSIIGSSYEQYF
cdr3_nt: TGTGCCAGCAGTTACTCGATTATTGGGAGCTCCTACGAGCAGTACTTC

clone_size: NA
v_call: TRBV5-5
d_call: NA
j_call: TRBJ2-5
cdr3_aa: CASSLDITRETQYF
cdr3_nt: TGTGCCAGCAGCCTCGATATAACCAGGGAGACCCAGTACTTC

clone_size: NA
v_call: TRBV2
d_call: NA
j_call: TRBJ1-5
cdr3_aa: CASSEALPGEPQHF
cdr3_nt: TGTGCCAGCAGTGAAGCGCTTCCGGGAGAGCCCCAGCATTTT

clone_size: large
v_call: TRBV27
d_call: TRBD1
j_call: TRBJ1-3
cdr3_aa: CASSYRGGNTIYF
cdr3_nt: TGTGCCAGCAGTTACAGGGGTGGAAACACCATATATTTT

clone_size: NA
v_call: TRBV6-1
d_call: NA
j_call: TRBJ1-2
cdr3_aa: CASSEKGGYGYTF
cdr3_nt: TGTGCCAGCAGTGAAAAGGGGGGGTATGGCTACACCTTC

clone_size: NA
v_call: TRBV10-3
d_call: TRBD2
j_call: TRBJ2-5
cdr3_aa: CAIRAASGGREETQYF
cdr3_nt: TGTGCCATCCGGGCGGCTAGCGGGGGGCGGGAAGAGACCCAGTACTTC

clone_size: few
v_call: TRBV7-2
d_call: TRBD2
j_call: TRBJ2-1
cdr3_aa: CASSLVGSGGSNEQFF
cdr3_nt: TGTGCCAGCAGCTTAGTCGGTAGCGGGGGCTCCAATGAGCAGTTCTTC

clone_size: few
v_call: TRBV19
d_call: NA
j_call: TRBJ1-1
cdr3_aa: CASRVRANTEAFF
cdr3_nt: TGTGCCAGTAGAGTACGGGCGAACACTGAAGCTTTCTTT

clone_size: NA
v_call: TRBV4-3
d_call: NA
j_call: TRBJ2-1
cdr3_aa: CASSQGGALNEQFF
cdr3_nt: TGCGCCAGCAGCCAAGGGGGGGCACTCAATGAGCAGTTCTTC

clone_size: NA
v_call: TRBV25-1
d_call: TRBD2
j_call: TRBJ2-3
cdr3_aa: CASSELAGGSTDTQYF
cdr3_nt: TGTGCCAGCAGTGAACTAGCGGGGGGGAGCACAGATACGCAGTATTTT

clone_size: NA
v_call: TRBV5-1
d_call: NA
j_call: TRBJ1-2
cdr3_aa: CASSLEGNYGYTF
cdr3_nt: TGCGCCAGCAGCTTAGAGGGAAACTATGGCTACACCTTC

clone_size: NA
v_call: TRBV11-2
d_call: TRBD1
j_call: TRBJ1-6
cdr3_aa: CASSRDSSNSPLHF
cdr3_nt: TGTGCCAGCAGCCGGGACAGCAGTAATTCACCCCTCCACTTT

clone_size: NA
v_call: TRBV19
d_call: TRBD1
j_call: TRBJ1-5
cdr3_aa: CASSIPWTGKRSNQPQHF
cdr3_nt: TGTGCCAGTAGTATCCCCTGGACAGGGAAGAGGAGCAATCAGCCCCAGCATTTT

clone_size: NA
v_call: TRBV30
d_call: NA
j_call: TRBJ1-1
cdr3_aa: CAWSAGKLPEAFF
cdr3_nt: TGTGCCTGGAGTGCTGGGAAGCTGCCTGAAGCTTTCTTT

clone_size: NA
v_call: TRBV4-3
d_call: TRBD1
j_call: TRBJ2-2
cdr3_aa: CATGQGANTGELFF
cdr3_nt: TGCGCCACCGGACAGGGGGCTAACACCGGGGAGCTGTTTTTT

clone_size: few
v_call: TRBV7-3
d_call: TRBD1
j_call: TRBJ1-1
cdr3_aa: CASSQHRGDTEAFF
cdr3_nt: TGTGCCAGCAGCCAACACAGGGGGGACACTGAAGCTTTCTTT

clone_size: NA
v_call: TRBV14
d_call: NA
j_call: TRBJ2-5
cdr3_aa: CASSYSNLAETQYF
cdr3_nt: TGTGCCAGCAGCTATTCCAATCTCGCAGAGACCCAGTACTTC

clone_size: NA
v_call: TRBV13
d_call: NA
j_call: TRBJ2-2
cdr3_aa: CASSLRDRTGELFF
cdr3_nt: TGTGCCAGCAGCTTGCGGGACCGTACCGGGGAGCTGTTTTTT

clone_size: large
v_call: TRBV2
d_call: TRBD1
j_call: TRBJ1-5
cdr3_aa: CASSLIPTGTGGNQPQHF
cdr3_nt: TGTGCCAGCAGTTTAATTCCGACCGGGACAGGGGGTAATCAGCCCCAGCATTTT

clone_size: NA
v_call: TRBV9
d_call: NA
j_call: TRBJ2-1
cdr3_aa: CASSPRAPGLGEQFF
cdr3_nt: TGTGCCAGCAGCCCTCGGGCCCCGGGGCTGGGTGAGCAGTTCTTC

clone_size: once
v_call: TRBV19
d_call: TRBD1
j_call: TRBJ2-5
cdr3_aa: CASSRDRVETQYF
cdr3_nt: TGTGCCAGTAGTCGAGACAGGGTGGAGACCCAGTACTTC

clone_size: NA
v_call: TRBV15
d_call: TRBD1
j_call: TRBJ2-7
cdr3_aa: CATSRGRGQGGEQYF
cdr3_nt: TGTGCCACCAGCAGAGGCCGCGGACAGGGAGGCGAGCAGTACTTC

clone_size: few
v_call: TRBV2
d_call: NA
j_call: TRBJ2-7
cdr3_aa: CASGEGTGVAGVSYEQYF
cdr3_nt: TGTGCCAGCGGGGAAGGGACAGGGGTAGCGGGGGTCTCCTACGAGCAGTACTTC